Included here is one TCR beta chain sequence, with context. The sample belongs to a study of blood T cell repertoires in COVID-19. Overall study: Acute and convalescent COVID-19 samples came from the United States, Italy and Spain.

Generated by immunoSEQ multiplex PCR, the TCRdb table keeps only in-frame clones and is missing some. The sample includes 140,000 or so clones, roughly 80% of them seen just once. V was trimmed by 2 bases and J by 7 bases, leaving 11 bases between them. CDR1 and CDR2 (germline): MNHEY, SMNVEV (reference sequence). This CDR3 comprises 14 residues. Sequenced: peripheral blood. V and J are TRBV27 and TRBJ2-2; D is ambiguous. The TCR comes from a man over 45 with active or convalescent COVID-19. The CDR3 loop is CASSLRPGDGELFF. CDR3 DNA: TGTGCCAGCAGTTTACGGCCAGGCGACGGGGAGCTGTTTTTT.